This TCR beta chain came from a study of Tregs in tolerant kidney transplant recipients. Recipients received nonmyeloablative bone marrow transplants from related graft donors, with transient mixed chimerism. CD4+CD25+CD127- Tregs, CD4+CD25- non-Tregs, CD4 and CD8 cells were sorted. Trimming cost V 4 bases and J 5 bases; bases outside gene matches: 12. This CDR3 has 18 residues. Germline V gene data show CDR1 as SGHVS and CDR2 as FQNEAQ. Sequencing was performed with immunoSEQ multiplex PCR; in TCRdb, only in-frame clones are kept and a portion is missing. This sample yields around 64,000 clones, of which approximately 87% are seen a single time; 3.5% to 4% belongs to the top ten.

The chain links TRBV7-8 to TRBJ2-5; 14 nucleotides align to TRBD2. This TCR was recovered from a human patient who received a combined kidney and bone marrow transplant. Some T cells may have originated in the graft donor. Sequencing was performed on CD4+ T cells from blood (PBMCs), taken 6 months after the transplant. CDR3 DNA sequence: TGTGCCAGCAGCTCACAACGACTAGCGGGGGGGCCAAAGGAGACCCAGTACTTC. Encoded protein: CASSSQRLAGGPKETQYF.